The 10 T cell receptor beta chains in this list originate from one sample, sequenced in a study of radiotherapy plus CTLA-4 blockade in lung cancer. Produced via immunoSEQ multiplex PCR; TCRdb's table is partial and in-frame only. This sample has around 99,000 clones, with almost 90% found just once. The sample consisted of peripheral blood, taken from a patient treated with radiotherapy plus ipilimumab. The source is a human donor with non-small cell lung cancer that progressed on radiotherapy plus ipilimumab.

This clone was counted between two and nine times. The chain is built from TRBV19 and TRBJ2-5; maybe TRBD1 (5 bases). The germline V gene encodes CDR1 LNHDA and CDR2 SQIVND (reference sequence). V dropped 4 bases and J dropped 5 bases, with 20 bases sitting between them. The length of the CDR3 is 16 residues. The CDR3 bases are TGTGCCAGTAGTACCGAAGTCAGGGATGGCCGGGAGACCCAGTACTTC. It codes for CASSTEVRDGRETQYF.

The chain is built from TRBV2 and TRBJ1-2; 7 bases fit TRBD1. The CDR3 contains 12 residues. From germline, CDR1 is SNHLY and CDR2 FYNNEI. Germline trimming cut 7 bases from V and 4 bases from J; bases unmatched to any gene: 3. CDR3: CASKGGGYGYTF. CDR3 nucleotides: TGTGCCAGCAAAGGGGGCGGCTATGGCTACACCTTC.

This clone was detected once. The CDR3: CASSYGGNNQPQHF. DNA for the CDR3: TGTGCCAGCAGTTACGGCGGGAACAATCAGCCCCAGCATTTT. The chain carries TRBV6-6 and TRBJ1-5, with unresolved D. Trimming took off 2 bases at V and 3 bases at J, with 8 bases between the two ends. Germline CDR1 reads MNHNY; CDR2 reads SVGAGI (reference sequence). The CDR3 loop spans 14 amino acids.

CDR3 sequence: CASSLTRNNNEQFF. CDR3 nucleotides: TGTGCCAGCAGCCTAACGCGGAATAACAATGAGCAGTTCTTC. The V gene is TRBV11-3, the J gene TRBJ2-1; D is ambiguous. Per germline, CDR1 SGHNT and CDR2 YENEEA. The V and J ends lost 5 bases and 5 bases respectively, with 13 bases between them. This CDR3 spans 14 amino acids.

The chain couples TRBV15 to TRBJ2-4, with D perhaps matching TRBD1 or TRBD2 (5 bases each). Germline loops: CDR1 LNHNV, CDR2 YYDKDF (reference sequence). The CDR3 totals 14 residues. Trimming pared 2 bases from V and 8 bases from J, leaving 13 bases between. The CDR3 loop reads CATSRPLRGDIQYF. As DNA, the CDR3 is TGTGCCACCAGCAGACCCCTACGAGGGGACATTCAGTACTTC.

The chain uses TRBV7-2 and TRBJ2-1; no clear D. Germline-derived CDR1 and CDR2 are SGHTA and FQGNSA. Trimming removed 5 bases at V and 7 bases at J, with 18 bases between. The CDR3 has 15 residues. The CDR3 spells CASSPGRTLNNEQFF. In nucleotides, the CDR3 is TGTGCCAGCAGCCCGGGCCGGACGCTCAATAATGAGCAGTTCTTC.

The V and J genes are TRBV29-1 and TRBJ2-7; 9 bases line up with TRBD1. The CDR3 runs to 14 residues. The V and J ends lost 4 bases and 2 bases, in that order; junction bases with no gene match: 6. Per the germline V gene, CDR1 is SQVTM and CDR2 is ANQGSEA. The CDR3: CSVGDGQGPYEQYF. Written as DNA, the CDR3 is TGCAGCGTTGGGGACGGACAGGGGCCCTACGAGCAGTACTTC.

The chain couples TRBV6-5 to TRBJ1-5; 7 positions match TRBD1. Per the germline V gene, CDR1 is MNHEY and CDR2 is SVGAGI. Trimming removed 6 bases from V and 7 bases from J; junction bases left unmatched: 9. The CDR3 totals 14 residues. CDR3 protein: CASRKSTGHQPQHF. The CDR3 region has the DNA TGTGCCAGCAGAAAATCGACAGGGCACCAGCCCCAGCATTTT.

The chain links TRBV14 to TRBJ2-1, with 9 positions matching TRBD2. With 4 bases clipped from V and 8 bases from J, the junction kept 6 bases outside the gene matches. The V gene's germline CDR1 is SGHDN and CDR2 FVKESK. The CDR3 runs 14 residues. The CDR3 DNA reads TGTGCCAGCAGCCTTAGCGGGAGCCTGGATGAGCAGTTCTTC. It codes for CASSLSGSLDEQFF.

V usage is TRBV6-5 and J usage is TRBJ2-7, with 8 bases lining up with TRBD1. The CDR3 is made up of 15 amino acids. Trimming cost V 4 bases and J 7 bases; bases outside gene matches: 12. CDR1 MNHEY and CDR2 SVGAGI come from the germline V gene. This chain's CDR3 is CASSSTAGGAGEQYF. CDR3 in DNA: TGTGCCAGCAGTTCCACGGCAGGGGGCGCGGGGGAGCAGTACTTC.